Listed below are T cell receptor beta chains from one sample, sequenced in a study of blood T cell repertoires in COVID-19. Generated by immunoSEQ multiplex PCR, the TCRdb table keeps only in-frame clones and is missing some. The table shows 200,000 to 300,000 clones, with 82% occurring only once. Sample: peripheral blood. These receptors originate from a woman aged 70-85 years with acute or convalescent COVID-19. Both conserved end residues are part of each CDR3. The D gene is left open where the match is weak. Clone size is stated in some rows and not others, as once, few, many or a class when expanded.

D: .; V: TRBV5-5; length: 15; size: .; J: TRBJ1-2; DNA: TGTGCCAGCATCCAGTACTTCTCGGGGGTCGATGGCTACACCTTC; CDR3: CASIQYFSGVDGYTF
D: .; V: TRBV5-4; length: 19; size: .; J: TRBJ1-2; DNA: TGTGCCAGCAGCCTTTTACGGTGGAACTCCGGGGAAATGGAGAGTGGCTACACCTTC; CDR3: CASSLLRWNSGEMESGYTF
D: .; V: TRBV7-2; length: 17; size: .; J: TRBJ1-4; DNA: TGTGCCAGCAGCTTCCCCATGTCAGGGGCGACTAATGAAAAACTGTTTTTT; CDR3: CASSFPMSGATNEKLFF
D: .; V: TRBV3-1/TRBV3-2; length: 14; size: .; J: TRBJ2-1; DNA: TGTGCCAGCAGGGAAACAGGGATTTACAATGAGCAGTTCTTC; CDR3: CASRETGIYNEQFF
D: .; V: TRBV11-2; length: 17; size: few; J: TRBJ1-5; DNA: TGTGCCAGCAGCTTAGGGTTGGCGGGGGCAATCAATCAGCCCCAGCATTTT; CDR3: CASSLGLAGAINQPQHF
D: .; V: TRBV6-2/TRBV6-3; length: 13; size: .; J: TRBJ2-7; DNA: TGTGCCAGCAGTTCCCATCTACTCGGCGAGCAGTACTTC; CDR3: CASSSHLLGEQYF
D: .; V: TRBV9; length: 12; size: .; J: TRBJ1-2; DNA: TGTGCCAGCAGCCCTCCAGCGGATGGCTACACCTTC; CDR3: CASSPPADGYTF
D: .; V: TRBV6-6; length: 15; size: few; J: TRBJ2-3; DNA: TGTGCCAGCAGGGGCTTCGCCCCCGCCACAGATACGCAGTATTTT; CDR3: CASRGFAPATDTQYF
D: TRBD2; V: TRBV4-2; length: 15; size: .; J: TRBJ2-7; DNA: TGTGCCAGCAGCCAAGGATCTAGCGGGAATTACGAGCAGTACTTC; CDR3: CASSQGSSGNYEQYF
D: .; V: TRBV27; length: 15; size: .; J: TRBJ2-3; DNA: TGTGCCAGCAGTAATTTCGGGGGAAACACAGATACGCAGTATTTT; CDR3: CASSNFGGNTDTQYF
D: .; V: TRBV20-1; length: 11; size: .; J: TRBJ1-1; DNA: TGCAGTGCTCACCCGGGAAGAGAAGCTTTCTTT; CDR3: CSAHPGREAFF
D: .; V: TRBV4-3; length: 13; size: few; J: TRBJ1-2; DNA: TGCGCCAGCAGCCAAGATCGGACAGTTGGCTACACCTTC; CDR3: CASSQDRTVGYTF
D: TRBD1; V: TRBV27; length: 18; size: once; J: TRBJ2-7; DNA: TGTGCCAGCACTCTGCGGACCCCCCAGACAGGGGCCTCCTACGAGCAGTACTTC; CDR3: CASTLRTPQTGASYEQYF